Here is one T cell receptor beta chain with its context. Its antigen specificity is not known. Base qualities are not recorded, but no much larger clone differs from it by a single base. The entry originates in a study of blood T cell repertoires in COVID-19 (dated by TCRdb to 2020 to 2022). About the investigation overall: Samples from collaborators originated in the United States, Italy and Spain and spanned both the acute and convalescent phases of COVID-19. The repertoires were released in a freely available public database intended as a resource for research on the immune response to SARS-CoV-2. Samples were obtained from the ongoing ImmuneRACE study (first 160 participants) and from 1,254 subjects provided by 6 global collaborators. Where available, HLA class I and class II types were obtained from metadata supplied by the sample provider rather than from assay-based typing. Deeply sampled blood TCRbeta repertoires from subjects exposed to, actively infected with, or recovered from COVID-19 were included in the dataset. The material from the prospective study consisted of cDNA or gDNA derived from T cells, B-cell-depleted T cells, or PBMCs. A de-identified subject ID, COVID-19 status, age in years and sex were almost always included in the sample metadata.

Whole blood was collected in K2EDTA tubes by collaborating institutions according to the institutions' own protocols. For TCRbeta analysis, collaborators shipped samples as frozen whole blood, isolated PBMCs, or DNA extracted from either of those sample types. The paper as a whole reports these results and caveats: Clinical and demographic metadata were provided uncurated, with the amount varying by source and participant.

TCRbeta CDR3 regions were amplified from genomic DNA by means of the immunoSEQ Assay, a bias-controlled multiplex PCR. The authors' pipeline ran thus. Nucleated cell counts per sample were estimated from amplification of reference gene primers within the assay. To quantify the absolute abundance of each unique TCRbeta CDR3 rearrangement, sequence reads were collapsed and filtered. Productive Simpson clonality was computed per sample as the square root of Simpson's diversity index over productive rearrangements. The source is immuneACCESS, and TCRdb retained only in-frame sequences with V and J called. Part of the clones is not carried over; for the studies checked, unresolved V genes explain less than half of this, and the remainder is unexplained. V and J calls and clone size are those listed in that table; D and trimming were worked out from the DNA. This sample has over 50,000 clones in its table, and over 75% of those were observed once. More than 8.5% of the sample belongs to the ten largest clones.

The TCR originated in a human donor in a cohort sampled during active COVID-19. The sample taken for sequencing was peripheral blood.

The sequence in DNA is TGCGCCAGCAGCTTGACGCTAGCGGGGAACACCGGGGAGCTGTTTTTT. The resulting protein is CASSLTLAGNTGELFF. The chain was built from TRBV5-1 and TRBJ2-2, with 8 junctional bases fitting TRBD2. The V end gives up 1 base and the J end 1 base, leaving 3 bases in the junction not matched to a gene. CDR1 and CDR2, per the germline V gene, are SGHRS and YFSETQ. Including cysteine and phenylalanine, the CDR3 has 16 amino acids. The only DNA kept is the CDR3, 48 bases in frame from the first base.